This T cell receptor beta chain originates from a study of identical twins. This clonotype was recorded many times. CDR3 length: 15 residues. After removal of 6 bases from V and 4 bases from J, the junction contained 8 bases not matched to a gene. All of the donors were Caucasians in good health. Unique molecular identifiers were present on the cDNA, which also gained a universal primer site by template switching. TCRdb re-called the 5' RACE reads with MiXCR, one entry per CDR3 protein. The sample records 200,000 to 250,000 distinct CDR3 sequences, roughly 7% being singletons. These data were also filed under a second study, of yellow fever vaccine responses in identical twins.

The chain uses TRBV12-3 or TRBV12-4 and TRBJ1-5; 8 bases map to TRBD1. Source material: memory (CD45RO+) T cells sorted from blood. The TCR originated in a woman in her late teens or twenties in good health. CDR3 DNA sequence: TGTGCCAGCAGCGGGGGAGACAGGGGTAATCAGCCCCAGCATTTT. Its protein is CASSGGDRGNQPQHF.